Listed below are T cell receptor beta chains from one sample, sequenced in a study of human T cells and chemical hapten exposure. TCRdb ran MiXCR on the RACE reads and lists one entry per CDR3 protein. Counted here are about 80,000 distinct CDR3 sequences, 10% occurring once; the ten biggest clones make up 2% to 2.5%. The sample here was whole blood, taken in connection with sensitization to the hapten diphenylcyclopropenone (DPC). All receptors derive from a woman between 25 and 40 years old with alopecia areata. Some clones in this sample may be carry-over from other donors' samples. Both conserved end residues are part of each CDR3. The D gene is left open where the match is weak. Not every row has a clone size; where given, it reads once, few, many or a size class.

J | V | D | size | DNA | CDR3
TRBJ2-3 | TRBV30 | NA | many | TGTGCCTGGAGTCCGGTGTTTGGGGCGCGCACAGATACGCAGTATTTT | CAWSPVFGARTDTQYF
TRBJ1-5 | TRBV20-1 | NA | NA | TGCAGTGCTAGAGATCCCCTCGGAGGCAGGGGTGGGAATCAGCCCCAGCATTTT | CSARDPLGGRGGNQPQHF
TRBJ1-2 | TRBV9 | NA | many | TGTGCCAGCAGCGCTACTAACTATGGCTACACCTTC | CASSATNYGYTF
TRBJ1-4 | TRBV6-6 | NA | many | TGTGCCAGCAGTTACTCGAAGGGGCCGGGGCCTGAAAAACTGTTTTTT | CASSYSKGPGPEKLFF
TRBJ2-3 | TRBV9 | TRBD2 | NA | TGTGCCAGCAGCGTAGAGACTAGCGTTGATTCAGATACGCAGTATTTT | CASSVETSVDSDTQYF
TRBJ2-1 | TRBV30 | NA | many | TGTGCCTGGAGGATTTTCAATGAGCAGTTCTTC | CAWRIFNEQFF
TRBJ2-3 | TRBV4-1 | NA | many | TGCGCCAGCAGCCAAGATCCCCTAGCGCCTAGCACAGATACGCAGTATTTT | CASSQDPLAPSTDTQYF
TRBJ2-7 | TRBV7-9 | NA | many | TGTGCCAGCAGCTTAAGGGGTATCGACGAGCAGTACTTC | CASSLRGIDEQYF
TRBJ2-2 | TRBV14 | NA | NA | TGTGCCAGCAGCCATTGGGACACCGGATACACCGGGGAGCTGTTTTTT | CASSHWDTGYTGELFF
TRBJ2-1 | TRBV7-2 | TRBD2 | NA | TGTGCCAGCAATCGTCCCTCTAGCGGGAGGGCCTTTGAGCAGTTCTTC | CASNRPSSGRAFEQFF
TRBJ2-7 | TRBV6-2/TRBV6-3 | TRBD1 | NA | TGTGCCAGCAGTTGGGGACAGGGGTCTACTACCTACGAGCAGTACTTC | CASSWGQGSTTYEQYF
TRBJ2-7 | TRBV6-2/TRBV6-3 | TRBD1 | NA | TGTGCCAGCAGGCCTTCCGGGACAGGTCTTCCCGAGCAGTACTTC | CASRPSGTGLPEQYF
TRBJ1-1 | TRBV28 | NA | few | TGTGCCAGCAGTTTAGGGACTCGAACTGAAGCTTTCTTT | CASSLGTRTEAFF
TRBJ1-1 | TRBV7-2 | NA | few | TGTGCCAGCAGCCCCTTCTCTGGGACGAACACTGAAGCTTTCTTT | CASSPFSGTNTEAFF
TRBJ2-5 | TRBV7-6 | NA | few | TGTGCCAGCAGCTTGGGCAGCCAAGAGACCCAGTACTTC | CASSLGSQETQYF
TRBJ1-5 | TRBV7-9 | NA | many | TGTGCCGTCGGGGGCAATCAGCCCCAGCATTTT | CAVGGNQPQHF
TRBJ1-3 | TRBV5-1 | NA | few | TGCGCCAGCAGCTTGGAATTGAGCTCTGGAAACACCATATATTTT | CASSLELSSGNTIYF
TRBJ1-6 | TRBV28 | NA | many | TGTGCCAGCAGTTTTACCTATAATTCACCCCTCCACTTT | CASSFTYNSPLHF
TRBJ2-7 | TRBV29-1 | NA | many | TGCAGTGGAAAGACTTACGAAAGTGGCGAGCAGTACTTC | CSGKTYESGEQYF
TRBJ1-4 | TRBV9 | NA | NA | TGTGCCAGCAGCACGACCGCTACTAATGAAAAACTGTTTTTT | CASSTTATNEKLFF
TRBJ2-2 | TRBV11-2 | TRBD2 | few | TGTGCCAGTCACTACGGGACTAGCGGGAACACCGGGGAGCTGTTTTTT | CASHYGTSGNTGELFF